These 14 T cell receptor beta chains were all obtained from the same sample, sequenced in a study of T cells in Graves' hyperthyroidism and ophthalmopathy. TCR beta CDR3 regions were amplified from RNA transcripts. RT-PCR in the first round (using the HTBI primer set) targeted the TCR CDR3. TCRdb called the multiplex PCR reads again in MiXCR, with one record for every CDR3 protein. Counted here are approximately 400,000 distinct CDR3 sequences, around 16% occurring once; the ten biggest clones make up about 30%. The sample consisted of blood. The receptors shown here come from a woman aged 18 to 35 with Graves' hyperthyroidism that later progressed to Graves' ophthalmopathy.

This clonotype was counted at least ten times. The V gene is TRBV28, the J gene TRBJ2-1, with unresolved D. In germline, CDR1 is MDHEN, CDR2 SYDVKM. The CDR3 has 15 amino acids. V shed 5 bases and J shed 7 bases, with 18 bases lying between them. CDR3 region: CASSGPGGQLNEQFF. The CDR3, as DNA: TGTGCCAGCAGTGGCCCGGGTGGGCAGCTGAATGAGCAGTTCTTC.

Notes on this clonotype: Sequence at one end of the junction differs from germline and may be a read error. The chain recombines TRBV13 with TRBJ2-5, with D possibly TRBD1 on 5 matching bases. Germline CDR1 reads PRHDT; CDR2 reads FYEKMQ (reference sequence). CDR3 length: 14 amino acids. The CDR3 is CASSVGAGWETQYF. CDR3 sequence (DNA): TGTGCCAGCAGCGTAGGGGCAGGGTGGGAGACCCAGTACTTC.

This clonotype was observed a handful of times. J is TRBJ2-1 and V is TRBV9; TRBD2 aligns across 8 bases. Germline values: CDR1 SGDLS, CDR2 YYNGEE. J was trimmed by 6 bases and V by 6 bases; bases with no gene match: 11. This CDR3 is 15 amino acids long. CDR3 nucleotides: TGTGCCAGCACCTACGGGGGGGCCGGGGGCAATGAGCAGTTCTTC. Protein sequence: CASTYGGAGGNEQFF.

This clonotype has a count of ten or more. The V gene is TRBV28, the J gene TRBJ1-6, with 7 bases lining up with TRBD1. This CDR3 comprises 12 residues. Per germline, CDR1 MDHEN and CDR2 SYDVKM. Germline trimming cut 5 bases from V and 15 bases from J; bases unmatched to any gene: 7. CDR3 coding DNA: TGTGCCAGCAGTCCCCCCCAGGGGGACCTCCACTTT. Translating it yields CASSPPQGDLHF.

Details on this clonotype: The junction and the germline gene differ at one end; a read error may be behind it. The chain couples TRBV6-2 or TRBV6-3 to TRBJ2-1; D ambiguous. The CDR3 extends over 13 amino acids. CDR1 and CDR2 (germline): MNHEY, SVGEGT. The DNA of the CDR3 is TGTACCAGCAGTTACGTACTCAACAATGAGCAGTTCTTC. This translates into CTSSYVLNNEQFF.

The gene calls are TRBV27 and TRBJ1-4; D is ambiguous. Germline CDR1 and CDR2: MNHEY and SMNVEV (reference sequence). There are 11 residues in the CDR3. V lost 5 bases and J lost 11, with 9 bases in between. The CDR3 sequence: CASSGSGKLFF. The CDR3 nucleotides are TGTGCCAGCAGTGGTTCGGGTAAACTGTTTTTT. Based on the CDR3 plus reference TRBV27 and TRBJ1-4, the full variable domain is EAQVTQNPRYLITVTGKKLTVTCSQNMNHEYMSWYRQDPGLGLRQIYYSMNVEVTDKGDVPEGYKVSRKEKRNFPLILESPSPNQTSLYFCASSGSGKLFFGSGTQLSVL.

This clonotype was observed a handful of times. The chain combines TRBV7-9 with TRBJ2-5, with unresolved D. The CDR3 sequence is 11 residues long. CDR1 and CDR2 (germline): SEHNR, FQNEAQ (reference sequence). The V end was cut by 3 bases, the J end by 9 bases, with 8 bases between. This chain's CDR3 is CASSFSGAQYF. CDR3 nucleotides: TGTGCCAGCAGCTTCTCTGGGGCCCAGTACTTC.

This rearrangement joins TRBV6-5 to TRBJ1-2; D is unclear. This CDR3 region has 13 residues. Germline V lookup: CDR1 MNHEY, CDR2 SVGAGI. Trimming shortened V by 0 bases and J by 8 bases, and 10 bases separated the two germline ends. The CDR3 protein is CASSYSMDQGYTF. The DNA of the CDR3 is TGTGCCAGCAGTTACTCAATGGATCAAGGCTACACCTTC.

This clonotype was seen repeatedly, ten times or more. The chain couples TRBV28 to TRBJ2-1; TRBD1 or TRBD2 may be the D gene (5 bases each). The germline V and J ends were trimmed by 2 bases and 13 bases, with 15 bases remaining between them. Germline CDR1 reads MDHEN; CDR2 reads SYDVKM. The CDR3 is made up of 13 amino acids. CDR3: CASSLGGSGEQFF. For the CDR3, the DNA is TGTGCCAGCAGTTTAGGGGGTAGTGGGGAACAGTTCTTC.

In this sample, this clonotype turned up many times. The rearrangement uses TRBV2 and TRBJ1-2; possible D gene TRBD1, 5 bases. CDR1 and CDR2 from the germline V gene are SNHLY and FYNNEI. The CDR3 is made up of 13 amino acids. V was trimmed by 2 bases and J by 8 bases, leaving 12 bases between them. The CDR3 DNA reads TGTGCCAGCAGTGAATGGCAGGGAGAGGGCTACACCTTC. Its translation is CASSEWQGEGYTF.

The table lists this clonotype with a few counts. This chain joins TRBV4-1 and TRBJ2-3; unclear D gene. Between the trimmed V and J ends, which lost 1 base and 3 bases, there was a span of 11 bases. This CDR3 contains 15 residues. Per the germline V gene, CDR1 is MGHRA and CDR2 is YSYEKL. CDR3 in DNA: TGCGCCAGCAGCCAAGTAGGGCTGAGTACAGATACGCAGTATTTT. The encoded protein is CASSQVGLSTDTQYF.

In regard to this clonotype: This may stem from a read error, because a much larger clone lies one nucleotide away. CDR3 loop: CAWNRDSNRPQHF. The CDR3 DNA follows: TGTGCCTGGAATAGGGATAGCAATCGGCCCCAGCATTTT. The rearrangement links TRBV30 to TRBJ1-5; no firm D call. This CDR3 has 13 amino acids. Germline V gives CDR1 GTSNPN, CDR2 SVGIG (reference sequence).

This clonotype was detected ten times or more. This chain uses TRBV30 with TRBJ2-7, with D uncertain. This CDR3 has 13 residues. The germline V and J ends were trimmed by 5 bases and 2 bases, with 13 bases remaining between them. Germline CDR1 is GTSNPN and CDR2 is SVGIG (reference sequence). In DNA form, the CDR3 reads TGTGCCTGGTCGAATCTAGGACCCTACGAGCAGTACTTC. Amino acids: CAWSNLGPYEQYF. Together with reference TRBV30 and TRBJ2-7, the CDR3 gives the full variable domain: SQTIHQWPATLVQPVGSPLSLECTVEGTSNPNLYWYRQAAGRGLQLLFYSVGIGQISSEVPQNLSASRPQDRQFILSSKKLLLSDSGFYLCAWSNLGPYEQYFGPGTRLTVT.

This sequence joins TRBV4-1 and TRBJ2-7; D is possibly TRBD1 or TRBD2 (5 bases each). Looked up from germline, CDR1 is MGHRA and CDR2 is YSYEKL. V lost 0 bases and J 5 bases, leaving 8 bases between the germline ends. The CDR3 is 13 residues long. The CDR3 DNA is TGCGCCAGCAGCCAAGATCCGGGACACGAGCAGTACTTC. This gives the protein CASSQDPGHEQYF.